Sequencing of this TCR beta chain was carried out in a study of OX40 agonist ivuxolimab in advanced cancers. At the level of the study: The mean age was roughly 60 years, ranging from about 23 to 85, with about 87% of participants male.

Study results and limitations: Relative to CD4+ cells, CD8+ T cells on average had more expanded clones. In a subset of nonresponders, normalized T-cell clonal expansion was also low. Researchers did not determine the expanded peripheral T cells' antigen specificity.

On this clone: The antigen is unknown.

Using immunoSEQ multiplex PCR, the repertoire was profiled, and TCRdb retains in-frame clones only, with some absent. This sample has about 7,700 clones; 60% to 85% occur once, and the top ten carry roughly 35%. Germline V gene lookup returns CDR1 SGHVS and CDR2 FQNEAQ. Trimming stripped 8 bases from V and 3 bases from J, with 10 bases between. The CDR3 totals 12 residues. The chain links TRBV7-8 to TRBJ2-5, with D perhaps given as TRBD1 or TRBD2 (5 bases each). The clonotype originates from an adult with an advanced solid tumor such as melanoma, head and neck, liver or kidney cancer. This specimen was CD4+ or CD8+ T cells sorted from blood, taken in a trial of the OX40 agonist ivuxolimab. The CDR3 loop reads CASGMGEETQYF. CDR3 bases: TGTGCCAGCGGGATGGGGGAAGAGACCCAGTACTTC.